The clone carrying this TCR beta chain was counted once. The target antigen is unknown. Adult donors, all healthy and HIV-negative, had no recent acute infections or vaccinations. The data are from a study of shared clonotypes between healthy human individuals. Across several immunoSEQ plates, the genomic DNA of each subset was split evenly. Generated by immunoSEQ multiplex PCR, the TCRdb table keeps only in-frame clones and is missing some. The sample records about 2 million clones, 90% to 95% being singletons. The CDR3 sequence is 14 residues long. The germline V and J ends were trimmed by 2 bases and 0 bases, with 8 bases remaining between them. Germline V CDR1 and CDR2: GTSNPN, SVGIG (reference sequence). Study-level points and caveats: Memory subsets generally showed lower estimated richness than naive subsets.

The rearrangement uses TRBV30 and TRBJ2-1; the D gene is possibly TRBD1 (5 bases). Sequencing was performed on naive CD4+ T cells sorted from blood. Subset described: CD45RA+ positively selected. This TCR was sampled from a man aged 18 to 35 in good health. CDR3 DNA: TGTGCCTGGAGTTCAGGGTTCTCCTACAATGAGCAGTTCTTC. It specifies CAWSSGFSYNEQFF.